These 16 T cell receptor beta chains share one sample of origin, sequenced in a study of early stage breast cancer tumors. Method: immunoSEQ multiplex PCR; TCRdb's copy keeps in-frame clones and lacks some. This table has 25,000 to 35,000 clones, 80% appearing once. The sequenced sample was blood. The receptor source for this set is a person aged 55-75 years with breast cancer.

This rearrangement joins TRBV11-2 to TRBJ2-7; 14 bases agree with TRBD2. The germline V gene encodes CDR1 SGHAT and CDR2 FQNNGV. V lost 5 bases, J lost 6 bases, and 9 bases stayed unmatched. The CDR3 totals 16 residues. CDR3 amino acids: CASSPMGLAGVGEQYF. The CDR3 coding sequence is TGTGCCAGCAGCCCCATGGGACTAGCGGGAGTTGGCGAGCAGTACTTC.

V is TRBV7-2 and J is TRBJ2-7, with 7 bases matching TRBD1. Germline loops: CDR1 SGHTA, CDR2 FQGNSA. The CDR3 contains 16 residues. The V and J ends lost 4 bases and 1 base, in that order; junction bases with no gene match: 10. The CDR3 DNA follows: TGTGCCAGCAGCTATAACCCGGGACAGCTATCCTACGAGCAGTACTTC. This codes for CASSYNPGQLSYEQYF. The whole variable domain, remainder taken from reference TRBV7-2 and TRBJ2-7, is GAGVSQSPSNKVTEKGKDVELRCDPISGHTALYWYRQSLGQGLEFLIYFQGNSAPDKSGLPSDRFSAERTGGSVSTLTIQRTQQEDSAVYLCASSYNPGQLSYEQYFGPGTRLTVT.

This clone was detected once. The chain couples TRBV6-5 to TRBJ2-2; TRBD2 agrees at 9 bases. Germline CDR1 reads MNHEY; CDR2 reads SVGAGI. The CDR3 sequence is 12 residues long. The trim removed 4 bases at V and 12 bases at J, leaving 3 bases unmatched. DNA of the CDR3: TGTGCCAGCAGTTTCCTAGCGGGGAAGCTGTTTTTT. Amino acid sequence: CASSFLAGKLFF.

This clone was seen only a few times. This chain links TRBV19 with TRBJ2-2; a possible D gene is TRBD1 (5 bases). The CDR3 runs 15 residues. Trimming pared 6 bases from V and 3 bases from J, leaving 14 bases between. Germline V gene lookup returns CDR1 LNHDA and CDR2 SQIVND (reference sequence). The CDR3 DNA follows: TGTGCCAGTAGCTGGGAAGGGGAATACACCGGGGAGCTGTTTTTT. As protein: CASSWEGEYTGELFF.

The rearrangement joins TRBV5-6 to TRBJ2-6; 7 nucleotides match TRBD1. Germline trimming cut 4 bases from V and 1 base from J; bases unmatched to any gene: 8. There are 17 residues in the CDR3. Germline CDR1 SGHDT, CDR2 YYEEEE. The CDR3 loop reads CASSPETGVSGANVLTF. Here the CDR3 DNA reads TGTGCCAGCAGCCCTGAAACAGGGGTATCTGGGGCCAACGTCCTGACTTTC.

V and J are TRBV25-1 and TRBJ2-2; 8 bases are shared with TRBD1. Germline V CDR1 and CDR2: MGHDK, SYGVNS. The junction had 13 bases not matched to a gene; V was cut back by 5 bases and J by 5 bases. This CDR3 contains 17 residues. CDR3 DNA sequence: TGTGCCAGCAGTCCATCGACAGGGGTTTTTAAAACCGGGGAGCTGTTTTTT. Protein: CASSPSTGVFKTGELFF.

This rearrangement joins TRBV7-6 to TRBJ2-5, with D tentatively TRBD2 (6 bases). Trimming removed 4 bases from V and 8 bases from J, with 20 bases in between. CDR1 is SGHVS and CDR2 is FNYEAQ in the germline V gene. This CDR3 contains 15 residues. The CDR3 sequence: CASSSDQARRGTQYF. DNA of the CDR3: TGTGCCAGCAGCTCGGACCAGGCTAGGAGGGGAACCCAGTACTTC.

This chain connects TRBV10-2 to TRBJ1-5; no clear D. The CDR3 totals 16 residues. Trimming left V 3 bases short and J 6 bases short, with 18 bases between. Germline-derived CDR1 and CDR2 are WSHSY and SAAADI. In DNA, the CDR3 is TGCGCCAGCAGTGAATCGATCGGGAGATCAGGTCAGCCCCAGCATTTT. Amino acid sequence: CASSESIGRSGQPQHF.

The rearrangement joins TRBV2 to TRBJ2-7; TRBD2 aligns across 13 bases. The trim removed 7 bases at V and 1 base at J, leaving 10 bases unmatched. CDR3 length: 17 residues. Germline V CDR1 and CDR2: SNHLY, FYNNEI. The CDR3 reads CASISGLAGPTSYEQYF. The CDR3 nucleotides read TGTGCCAGCATCTCGGGACTAGCGGGACCAACGTCCTACGAGCAGTACTTC. The entire variable domain, with the rest obtained from reference TRBV2 and TRBJ2-7, is as follows: EPEVTQTPSHQVTQMGQEVILRCVPISNHLYFYWYRQILGQKVEFLVSFYNNEISEKSEIFDDQFSVERPDGSNFTLKIRSTKLEDSAMYFCASISGLAGPTSYEQYFGPGTRLTVT.

The gene calls are TRBV2 and TRBJ1-4; weak D call: TRBD1 (6 bases). Germline-derived CDR1 and CDR2 are SNHLY and FYNNEI. V gave up 9 bases and J gave up 3 bases, with 14 bases separating them. CDR3 size: 14 residues. The CDR3 coding sequence is TGTGCCAGGGACAGCGGCAACGCTAATGAAAAACTGTTTTTT. Protein: CARDSGNANEKLFF.

The CDR3 nucleotides are TGTGCCAGCTCACCTGGACAGGGTGGCCCCATGGATACGCAGTATTTT. This encodes CASSPGQGGPMDTQYF. This rearrangement joins TRBV18 to TRBJ2-3, with TRBD1 identical over 8 bases. With V trimmed by 3 bases and J by 6 bases, 11 bases remained unmatched. From germline, CDR1 is KGHSH and CDR2 LQKENI. The CDR3 totals 16 residues.

The chain combines TRBV13 with TRBJ2-3, with 9 bases identical to TRBD2. The CDR3 length is 16 residues. Germline CDR1 reads PRHDT; CDR2 reads FYEKMQ (reference sequence). V lost 1 base to trimming and J lost 6 bases; unmatched junction nucleotides: 8. The CDR3 DNA sequence: TGTGCCAGCAGCTTAGCTATCGCGGGAGGGCCCGATACGCAGTATTTT. It is translated as CASSLAIAGGPDTQYF. Full variable domain (missing parts from reference TRBV13 and TRBJ2-3): AAGVIQSPRHLIKEKRETATLKCYPIPRHDTVYWYQQGPGQDPQFLISFYEKMQSDKGSIPDRFSAQQFSDYHSELNMSSLELGDSALYFCASSLAIAGGPDTQYFGPGTRLTVL.

This clone came up once. The chain carries TRBV5-1 and TRBJ2-5, with 7 bases matching TRBD1. Per the germline V gene, CDR1 is SGHRS and CDR2 is YFSETQ. This CDR3 is built from 12 residues. V was clipped by 3 bases and J by 5 bases; unmatched bases: 1. This chain's CDR3 is CASSSTGETQYF. The CDR3 DNA reads TGCGCCAGCAGCTCGACAGGGGAGACCCAGTACTTC.

V gene TRBV4-2 combines with J gene TRBJ2-3, with D perhaps matching TRBD1 (5 bases). V lost 0 bases to trimming and J lost 3 bases, with 13 bases between them. The germline V gene has CDR1 LGHNA and CDR2 YNFKEQ. CDR3 length: 16 amino acids. In DNA, the CDR3 is TGTGCCAGCAGCCAAGATATGGCAGGGATTACAGATACGCAGTATTTT. Encoded protein: CASSQDMAGITDTQYF.

This rearrangement joins TRBV4-3 to TRBJ2-3; tentatively, D is TRBD2 (7 bases). V was pared by 4 bases and J by 2 bases, with 16 bases between. Germline CDR1 and CDR2: LGHNA and YSLEER. The CDR3 is 16 residues long. CDR3: CASSPLGGTNTDTQYF. CDR3 in DNA: TGCGCCAGCAGCCCCCTAGGGGGGACTAACACAGATACGCAGTATTTT.

The CDR3 reads CASSLGQGDYGYTF. In DNA, the CDR3 is TGCGCCAGCAGCCTAGGACAGGGTGATTATGGCTACACCTTC. The rearrangement joins TRBV5-1 to TRBJ1-2, with TRBD1 matching 8 bases. The CDR3 runs 14 residues. Germline V gives CDR1 SGHRS, CDR2 YFSETQ. V lost 4 bases, J lost 5 bases, and 7 bases stayed unmatched. Drawing the rest from reference TRBV5-1 and TRBJ1-2, the complete variable domain is KAGVTQTPRYLIKTRGQQVTLSCSPISGHRSVSWYQQTPGQGLQFLFEYFSETQRNKGNFPGRFSGRQFSNSRSEMNVSTLELGDSALYLCASSLGQGDYGYTFGSGTRLTVV.